This TCR beta chain emerged from a study of control samples from healthy donors and cancer patients. V lost 4 bases, J lost 0 bases, and 13 bases stayed unmatched. Germline loops: CDR1 SGDLS, CDR2 YYNGEE. The CDR3 runs to 18 residues. Generated by immunoSEQ multiplex PCR, the TCRdb table keeps only in-frame clones and is missing some. In the table there are under 30,000 clones, roughly 85% of which are singletons. This receptor was taken from a woman aged 60-75 years with head and neck cancer. Specimen: PBMCs. The chain uses TRBV9 and TRBJ2-3, with 8 positions matching TRBD1. The CDR3 DNA follows: TGTGCCAGCAGCTCGAGACAGGGGAGCCCTTCGAGCACAGATACGCAGTATTTT. This translates into CASSSRQGSPSSTDTQYF.